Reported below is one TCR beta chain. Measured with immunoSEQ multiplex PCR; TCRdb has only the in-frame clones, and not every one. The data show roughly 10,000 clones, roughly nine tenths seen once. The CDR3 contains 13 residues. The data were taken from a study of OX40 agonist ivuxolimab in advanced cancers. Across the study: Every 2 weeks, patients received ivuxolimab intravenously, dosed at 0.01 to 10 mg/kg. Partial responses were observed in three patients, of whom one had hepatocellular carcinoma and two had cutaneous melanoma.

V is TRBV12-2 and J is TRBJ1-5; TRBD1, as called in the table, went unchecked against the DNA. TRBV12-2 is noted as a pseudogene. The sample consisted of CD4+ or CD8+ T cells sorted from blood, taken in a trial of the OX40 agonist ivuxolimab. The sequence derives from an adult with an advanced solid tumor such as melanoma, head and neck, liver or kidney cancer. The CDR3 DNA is TGTGCAAGTCGCCCCAAGGGGAATCAGCCCCAGCATTTT. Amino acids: CASRPKGNQPQHF.